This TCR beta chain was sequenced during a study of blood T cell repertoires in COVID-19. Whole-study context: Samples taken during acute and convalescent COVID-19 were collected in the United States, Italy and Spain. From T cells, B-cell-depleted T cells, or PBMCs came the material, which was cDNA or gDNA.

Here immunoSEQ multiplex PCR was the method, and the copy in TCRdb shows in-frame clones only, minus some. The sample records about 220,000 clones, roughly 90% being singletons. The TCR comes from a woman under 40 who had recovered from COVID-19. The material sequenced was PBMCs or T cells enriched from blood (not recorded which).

CDR3 nucleotide sequence: TGCGCCAGCAGCTTGGCATGGCAGACACAAGATACGCAGTATTTT. Residues: CASSLAWQTQDTQYF. The rearrangement uses TRBV5-1 and TRBJ2-3; D gene ambiguous. Deletions cut 0 bases from V and 5 bases from J, with 13 bases between. The V gene's germline CDR1 is SGHRS and CDR2 YFSETQ. This CDR3 has 15 residues. Complete variable domain (other parts from reference TRBV5-1 and TRBJ2-3): KAGVTQTPRYLIKTRGQQVTLSCSPISGHRSVSWYQQTPGQGLQFLFEYFSETQRNKGNFPGRFSGRQFSNSRSEMNVSTLELGDSALYLCASSLAWQTQDTQYFGPGTRLTVL.